Presented here are 31 T cell receptor beta chains from one specimen sequenced in a study of breast tumors, draining lymph nodes, adjacent tissues. TCRdb re-derived calls from the multiplex PCR reads in MiXCR, one entry per CDR3 protein. The data contain about 20,000 distinct CDR3 sequences, roughly two fifths of them singletons. Sequenced input: breast tumor tissue. The receptors shown here come from a female donor with breast cancer. Some clones in this sample may be carry-over from other donors' samples.

This clonotype has ten or more counts. This chain connects TRBV25-1 to TRBJ2-7; the match to TRBD2 covers 8 bases. The J segment lost 6 bases and the V segment lost 10 bases, leaving 5 bases of the junction unmatched. CDR1 and CDR2 from the germline V gene are MGHDK and SYGVNS. This CDR3 spans 11 amino acids. The CDR3 loop is CATSTSAEQYF. CDR3 nucleotides: TGTGCCACTTCGACTAGCGCCGAGCAGTACTTC.

The gene calls are TRBV7-9 and TRBJ2-5; 10 bases map to TRBD1. From germline, CDR1 is SEHNR and CDR2 FQNEAQ (reference sequence). J gave up 3 bases and V 4 bases, and 5 bases lay outside the gene matches. CDR3 length: 15 amino acids. CDR3 amino acids: CASSSTGTGEETQYF. CDR3 coding DNA: TGTGCCAGCAGCTCCACCGGGACAGGGGAAGAGACCCAGTACTTC.

Many counts were recorded for this clonotype. V and J are TRBV6-5 and TRBJ2-2; 12 bases align to TRBD2. V trimming: 2 bases; J trimming: 7 bases; junction bases outside the gene matches: 11. The length of the CDR3 is 18 residues. CDR1 MNHEY and CDR2 SVGAGI come from the germline V gene. The CDR3 loop reads CASSYQMALAGGGGELFF. For the CDR3, the DNA is TGTGCCAGCAGTTACCAAATGGCTCTAGCGGGAGGGGGCGGGGAGCTGTTTTTT.

The table lists this clonotype with many counts. The chain employs TRBV19 and TRBJ2-5, with 7 bases fitting TRBD1. The CDR3 has 15 amino acids. Germline-derived CDR1 and CDR2 are LNHDA and SQIVND (reference sequence). With V trimmed by 5 bases and J by 4 bases, 10 bases remained unmatched. CDR3: CASSPIQGIAETQYF. The CDR3 DNA reads as TGTGCCAGTAGTCCAATACAGGGGATCGCAGAGACCCAGTACTTC.

This clonotype was found many times. A much larger clone sits a single nucleotide away, making a read error possible. This CDR3 is CASSGDRQATQYF. The CDR3 DNA reads TGTGCCAGCAGCGGGGACAGACAAGCGACCCAGTACTTC. The chain carries TRBV11-3 and TRBJ2-5, with 7 bases identical to TRBD1. This CDR3 is 13 amino acids long. Germline values: CDR1 SGHNT, CDR2 YENEEA. Looking up the rest from reference TRBV11-3 and TRBJ2-5 gives the full variable domain: EAGVVQSPRYKIIEKKQPVAFWCNPISGHNTLYWYLQNLGQGPELLIRYENEEAVDDSQLPKDRFSAERLKGVDSTLKIQPAELGDSAVYLCASSGDRQATQYFGPGTRLLVL.

This clonotype was detected ten times or more. This chain uses TRBV3-1 with TRBJ2-3; 9 nucleotides align to TRBD2. V gave up 3 bases and J gave up 2 bases; unmatched junction bases: 9. Germline CDR1 reads LGHDT; CDR2 reads YNNKEL (reference sequence). This CDR3 is 17 amino acids long. The CDR3 reads CASSQQGTSQVTDTQYF. The CDR3 nucleotides read TGTGCCAGCAGCCAGCAGGGGACTAGCCAAGTCACAGATACGCAGTATTTT.

Only a few counts were recorded for this clonotype. The V gene is TRBV18, the J gene TRBJ1-1, with TRBD1 matching over 9 bases. The V segment lost 6 bases and the J segment 2 bases; nucleotides outside the gene matches: 7. The CDR3 runs 15 residues. Germline CDR1 reads KGHSH; CDR2 reads LQKENI. CDR3 amino acids: CASSTDRGVNTEAFF. CDR3 sequence (DNA): TGTGCCAGCTCCACCGACAGGGGGGTTAACACTGAAGCTTTCTTT.

About this clonotype: The junction departs from germline at one end; a sequencing error may be responsible. V and J are TRBV9 and TRBJ2-1; D gene uncertain. Germline assignment: CDR1 SGDLS and CDR2 YYNGEE. The CDR3 spans 13 residues. The CDR3 spells CASSVASYNEQLF. CDR3 coding DNA: TGTGCCAGCAGCGTTGCCTCTTACAATGAGCAGCTCTTC.

This clonotype was recorded many times. V gene TRBV9 combines with J gene TRBJ2-3; D is unclear. CDR1 SGDLS and CDR2 YYNGEE come from the germline V gene. V lost 0 bases and J lost 1, with 6 bases in between. This CDR3 contains 14 residues. The CDR3 reads CASSVGWGTDTQYF. CDR3 nucleotides: TGTGCCAGCAGCGTAGGTTGGGGCACAGATACGCAGTATTTT.

This clonotype was detected ten times or more. The chain has TRBV6-2 or TRBV6-3 and TRBJ1-5; D is undetermined. CDR1 and CDR2 from the germline V gene are MNHEY and SVGEGT. The V and J ends lost 4 bases and 1 base respectively, with 8 bases between them. This CDR3 has 14 residues. The CDR3 loop is CASSWLGSNQPQHF. Written as DNA, the CDR3 is TGTGCCAGCAGTTGGTTAGGGAGCAATCAGCCCCAGCATTTT.

V gene TRBV10-2 combines with J gene TRBJ2-4; 7 bases fit TRBD2. The CDR3 extends over 15 amino acids. Per germline, CDR1 WSHSY and CDR2 SAAADI. After removal of 5 bases from V and 7 bases from J, the junction contained 11 bases not matched to a gene. The CDR3 DNA reads TGCGCCAGCAGTTACAAGCGGGGACCGGTGAACATTCAGTACTTC. Protein: CASSYKRGPVNIQYF.

This clonotype was recorded many times. This sequence joins TRBV29-1 and TRBJ1-4; the match to TRBD1 covers 11 bases. The V segment lost 5 bases and the J segment 10 bases; nucleotides outside the gene matches: 6. There are 13 residues in the CDR3. Germline V gene sequence: CDR1 SQVTM, CDR2 ANQGSEA. As DNA, the CDR3 is TGCAGCGTTATGGGGACAGGGGGTGTAAAACTGTTTTTT. It is translated as CSVMGTGGVKLFF.

This clonotype was recorded at least ten times. It may be a read error: a sequence one base away is much more abundant. This rearrangement joins TRBV9 to TRBJ2-7, with a tentative D call TRBD1 (5 bases). From germline, CDR1 is SGDLS and CDR2 YYNGEE. This CDR3 has 14 residues. The CDR3 DNA sequence: TGTGCCAGCAGCGTAGACGACAGCCTCTACGAGCAGTCCTTC. It encodes CASSVDDSLYEQSF.

The chain has TRBV28 and TRBJ1-1, with no clear D. The germline gives CDR1 MDHEN, CDR2 SYDVKM. The V end was cut by 7 bases, the J end by 13 bases, with 25 bases between. The CDR3 runs 14 residues. The CDR3 bases are TGTGCCAGCACCCCCACGGAGGGAAGGGCAAGAGGTTTCTTT. This translates into CASTPTEGRARGFF.

This chain connects TRBV5-1 to TRBJ1-6, with 10 bases fitting TRBD1. The CDR3 extends over 21 amino acids. Trimming cost V 7 bases and J 4 bases; bases outside gene matches: 23. Germline lookup yields CDR1 SGHRS and CDR2 YFSETQ. This CDR3 reads CASFLGQGRPAGERYNSPLHF. In nucleotides, the CDR3 is TGCGCCAGCTTCCTGGGACAGGGGAGGCCCGCCGGGGAGCGTTATAATTCACCCCTCCACTTT.

The gene calls are TRBV27 and TRBJ2-1; D unresolved. V lost 3 bases to trimming and J lost 4 bases, with 1 base between them. Germline values: CDR1 MNHEY, CDR2 SMNVEV (reference sequence). This CDR3 is built from 11 residues. The CDR3 protein is CASSLYNEQFF. For the CDR3, the DNA is TGTGCCAGCAGTTTGTACAATGAGCAGTTCTTC.

The chain joins TRBV7-2 to TRBJ1-4, with TRBD1 matching over 10 bases. Germline trimming cut 3 bases from V and 8 bases from J; bases unmatched to any gene: 6. CDR1 and CDR2 (germline): SGHTA, FQGNSA. The CDR3 has 15 residues. The CDR3 region has the DNA TGTGCCAGCAGCTTGGGAGGGACAGGGGAAGAAAAACTGTTTTTT. Protein product: CASSLGGTGEEKLFF. Filled out from reference TRBV7-2 and TRBJ1-4, the complete variable domain reads GAGVSQSPSNKVTEKGKDVELRCDPISGHTALYWYRQSLGQGLEFLIYFQGNSAPDKSGLPSDRFSAERTGGSVSTLTIQRTQQEDSAVYLCASSLGGTGEEKLFFGSGTQLSVL.

J is TRBJ1-2 and V is TRBV24-1, with 12 bases fitting TRBD1. CDR1 is KGHDR and CDR2 is SFDVKD in the germline V gene. This CDR3 is built from 16 residues. V lost 4 bases to trimming and J lost 2 bases; unmatched junction nucleotides: 4. This CDR3 is CATSDPGTGGNYGYTF. In DNA form, the CDR3 reads TGTGCCACCAGTGACCCCGGGACAGGGGGCAACTATGGCTACACCTTC.

As for this clonotype: The junction differs from germline at one of its ends, possibly a read error. Here the CDR3 DNA reads TGCGCCAGCAGCGCCGGGACAACTCAAGACACCCAGTACTTC. Amino acid sequence: CASSAGTTQDTQYF. The V gene is TRBV5-1, the J gene TRBJ2-5, with D possibly matching TRBD1 (6 bases). There are 14 residues in the CDR3. Germline V gene data show CDR1 as SGHRS and CDR2 as YFSETQ.

This clonotype has only a few counts. The gene calls are TRBV7-6 and TRBJ2-7, with TRBD2 matching over 7 bases. The CDR3 length is 14 residues. The junction had 3 bases not matched to a gene; V was cut back by 1 base and J by 3 bases. Germline loops: CDR1 SGHVS, CDR2 FNYEAQ. CDR3: CASSLGGLGYEQYF. The CDR3 DNA reads as TGTGCCAGCAGCTTAGGAGGACTAGGCTACGAGCAGTACTTC.

This clonotype counts as medium-sized. The chain carries TRBV12-3 or TRBV12-4 and TRBJ2-6; D is unresolved. With 3 bases removed from V and 0 bases from J, the gap between germline ends came to 9 bases. The CDR3 contains 16 residues. The CDR3 DNA reads TGTGCCAGCAGTTTTTCGCTACGCTCTGGGGCCAACGTCCTGACTTTC. Translated, it gives CASSFSLRSGANVLTF.

The chain recombines TRBV10-3 with TRBJ2-3; D is ambiguous. The CDR3 extends over 17 amino acids. CDR1 is ENHRY and CDR2 is SYGVKD in the germline V gene. The germline V and J ends were trimmed by 0 bases and 0 bases, with 13 bases remaining between them. CDR3 bases: TGTGCCATCAGTGAGTCTGGTAACACCATAAGCACAGATACGCAGTATTTT. It is translated as CAISESGNTISTDTQYF.

The V call is TRBV18, the J call TRBJ2-7, with unresolved D. From germline, CDR1 is KGHSH and CDR2 LQKENI. The CDR3 is made up of 14 amino acids. Trimming pared 2 bases from V and 4 bases from J, leaving 12 bases between. CDR3 sequence reads: CASSPDRQTYEQYF. Here the CDR3 DNA reads TGTGCCAGCTCACCAGATCGGCAGACATACGAGCAGTACTTC.

This clonotype has a handful of counts. This sequence joins TRBV6-5 and TRBJ2-5, with TRBD2 identical over 9 bases. Germline-derived CDR1 and CDR2 are MNHEY and SVGAGI. V lost 5 bases and J lost 5; bases outside the gene matches: 15. The CDR3 contains 17 residues. CDR3 sequence (DNA): TGTGCCAGCAGTAGCCTCAAACGGACTAGCGATGACGAGACCCAGTACTTC. It specifies CASSSLKRTSDDETQYF.

In its sample, this clonotype was seen many times. A much more abundant neighbour one base away suggests this may be a read error. The rearrangement joins TRBV7-9 to TRBJ2-5; 7 nucleotides agree with TRBD2. The length of the CDR3 is 16 residues. Per germline, CDR1 SEHNR and CDR2 FQNEAQ (reference sequence). The CDR3 spells CASSARGGSGIETRYF. For the CDR3, the DNA is TGTGCCAGCAGCGCCAGAGGCGGGAGTGGGATAGAGACCCGGTACTTC.

At least ten counts were recorded for this clonotype. The chain employs TRBV6-7 and TRBJ2-5, with 13 bases aligning to TRBD2. TRBV6-7 is reported as an ORF; its role is uncertain. The CDR3 runs 16 residues. The J segment lost 6 bases and the V segment lost 5 bases, leaving 9 bases of the junction unmatched. In DNA form, the CDR3 reads TGTGCCAGCAGTCTTCGGACTAGCGGGAGAAGTCAGACCCAGTACTTC. Its translation is CASSLRTSGRSQTQYF.

This clonotype came up many times. The genes are TRBV30 and TRBJ1-3; D remains unclear. Per germline, CDR1 GTSNPN and CDR2 SVGIG (reference sequence). The V end was cut by 3 bases, the J end by 4 bases, with 7 bases between. The CDR3 length is 12 residues. The CDR3 DNA is TGTGCCTGGAGCGGGGAGGGAAACACCATATATTTT. Translation: CAWSGEGNTIYF.

The chain is built from TRBV10-3 and TRBJ2-7, with D possibly TRBD2 on 5 matching bases. The V end was cut by 2 bases, the J end by 4 bases, with 9 bases between. Germline-derived CDR1 and CDR2 are ENHRY and SYGVKD. The CDR3 is 13 residues long. The CDR3 DNA is TGTGCCATCAGTGAGATTAGCGAATACGAGCAGTACTTC. This translates into CAISEISEYEQYF.

In its sample, this clonotype is medium-sized. This chain connects TRBV7-2 to TRBJ2-7, with a possible D match to TRBD2 (7 bases). Per germline, CDR1 SGHTA and CDR2 FQGNSA. This CDR3 contains 12 residues. V lost 8 bases and J lost 2, with 10 bases in between. CDR3 region: CASGGGTYEQYF. CDR3 nucleotide sequence: TGTGCCAGCGGCGGGGGCACCTACGAGCAGTACTTC.

This clonotype was seen ten or more times. The chain joins TRBV3-1 to TRBJ2-7, with TRBD1 as a possible D gene (6 bases). This CDR3 has 16 amino acids. V lost 1 base and J lost 3, with 16 bases in between. Germline V gene data show CDR1 as LGHDT and CDR2 as YNNKEL (reference sequence). CDR3: CASSQVMTGIYYEQYF. CDR3 nucleotides: TGTGCCAGCAGCCAAGTCATGACAGGAATCTACTACGAGCAGTACTTC.

At least ten counts were recorded for this clonotype. The genes are TRBV5-1 and TRBJ2-3; D unclear. The V and J ends lost 0 bases and 0 bases respectively, with 11 bases between them. The CDR3 length is 16 residues. Germline CDR1 is SGHRS and CDR2 is YFSETQ. The CDR3 is CASSLAQAPSTDTQYF. The CDR3 region has the DNA TGCGCCAGCAGCTTGGCCCAGGCTCCTAGCACAGATACGCAGTATTTT.